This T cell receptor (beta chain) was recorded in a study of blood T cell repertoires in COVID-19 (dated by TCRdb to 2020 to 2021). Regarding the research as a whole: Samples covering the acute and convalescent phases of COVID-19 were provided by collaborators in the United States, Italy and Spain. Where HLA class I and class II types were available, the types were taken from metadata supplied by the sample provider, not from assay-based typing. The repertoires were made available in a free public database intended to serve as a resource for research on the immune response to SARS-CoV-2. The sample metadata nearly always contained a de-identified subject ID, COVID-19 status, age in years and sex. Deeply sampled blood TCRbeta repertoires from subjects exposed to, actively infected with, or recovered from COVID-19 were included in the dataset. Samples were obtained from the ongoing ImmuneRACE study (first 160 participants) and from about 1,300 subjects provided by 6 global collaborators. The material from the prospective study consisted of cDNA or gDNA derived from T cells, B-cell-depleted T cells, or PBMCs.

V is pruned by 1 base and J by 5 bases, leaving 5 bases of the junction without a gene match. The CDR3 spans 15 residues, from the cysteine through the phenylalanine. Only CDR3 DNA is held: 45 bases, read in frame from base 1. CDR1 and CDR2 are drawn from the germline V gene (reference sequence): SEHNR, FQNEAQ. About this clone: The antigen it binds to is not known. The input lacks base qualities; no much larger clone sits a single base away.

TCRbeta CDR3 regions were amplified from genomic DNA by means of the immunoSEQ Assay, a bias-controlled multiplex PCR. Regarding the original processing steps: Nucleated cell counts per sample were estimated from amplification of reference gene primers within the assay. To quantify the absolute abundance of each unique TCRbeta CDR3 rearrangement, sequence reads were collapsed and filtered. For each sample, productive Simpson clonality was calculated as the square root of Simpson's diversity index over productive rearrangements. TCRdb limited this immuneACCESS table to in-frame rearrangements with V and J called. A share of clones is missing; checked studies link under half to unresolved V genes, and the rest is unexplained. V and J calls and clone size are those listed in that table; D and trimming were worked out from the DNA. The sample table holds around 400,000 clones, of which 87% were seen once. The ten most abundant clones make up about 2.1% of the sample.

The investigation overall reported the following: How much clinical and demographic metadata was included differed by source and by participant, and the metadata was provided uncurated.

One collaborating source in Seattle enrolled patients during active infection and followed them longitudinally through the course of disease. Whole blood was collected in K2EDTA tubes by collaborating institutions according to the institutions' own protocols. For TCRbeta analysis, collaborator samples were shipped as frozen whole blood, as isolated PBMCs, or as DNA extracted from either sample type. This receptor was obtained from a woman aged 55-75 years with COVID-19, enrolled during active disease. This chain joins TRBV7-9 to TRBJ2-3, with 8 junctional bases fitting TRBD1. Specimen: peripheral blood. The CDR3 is CASSLDQGAKDTQYF. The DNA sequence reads TGTGCCAGCAGCTTAGATCAGGGGGCGAAAGATACGCAGTATTTT.